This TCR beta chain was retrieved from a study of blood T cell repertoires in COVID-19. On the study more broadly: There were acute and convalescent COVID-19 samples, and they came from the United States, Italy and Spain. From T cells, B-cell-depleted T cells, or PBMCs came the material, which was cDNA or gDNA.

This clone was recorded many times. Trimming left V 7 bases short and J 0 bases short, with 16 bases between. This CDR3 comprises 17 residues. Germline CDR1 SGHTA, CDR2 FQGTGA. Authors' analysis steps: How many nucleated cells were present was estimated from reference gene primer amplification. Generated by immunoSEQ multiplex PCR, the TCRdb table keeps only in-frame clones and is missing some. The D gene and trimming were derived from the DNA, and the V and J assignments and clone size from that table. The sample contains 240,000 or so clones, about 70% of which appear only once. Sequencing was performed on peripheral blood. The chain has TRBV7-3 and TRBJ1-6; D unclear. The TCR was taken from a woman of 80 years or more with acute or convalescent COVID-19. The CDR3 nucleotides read TGTGCCAGCAAATACGGAGGTCTAAGCTCCTATAATTCACCCCTCCACTTT. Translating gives CASKYGGLSSYNSPLHF.